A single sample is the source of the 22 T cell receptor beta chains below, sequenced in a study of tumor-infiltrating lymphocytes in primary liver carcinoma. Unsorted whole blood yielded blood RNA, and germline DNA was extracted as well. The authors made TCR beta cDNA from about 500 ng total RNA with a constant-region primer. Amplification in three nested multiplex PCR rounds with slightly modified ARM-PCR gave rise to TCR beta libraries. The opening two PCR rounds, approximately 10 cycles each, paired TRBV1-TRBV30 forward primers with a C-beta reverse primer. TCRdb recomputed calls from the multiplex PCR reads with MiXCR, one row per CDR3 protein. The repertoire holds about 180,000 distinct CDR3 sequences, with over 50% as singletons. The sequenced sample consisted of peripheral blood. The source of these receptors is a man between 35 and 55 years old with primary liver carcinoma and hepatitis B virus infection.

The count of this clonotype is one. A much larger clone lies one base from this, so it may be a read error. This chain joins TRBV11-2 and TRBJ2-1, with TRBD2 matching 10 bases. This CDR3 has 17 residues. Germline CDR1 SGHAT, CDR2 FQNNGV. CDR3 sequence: CASSILLSGRRLNEQLF. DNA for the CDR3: TGTGCCAGCAGCATCCTACTTAGCGGGAGGAGGCTCAATGAGCAGCTCTTC. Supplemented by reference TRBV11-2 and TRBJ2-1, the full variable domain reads EAGVAQSPRYKIIEKRQSVAFWCNPISGHATLYWYQQILGQGPKLLIQFQNNGVVDDSQLPKDRFSAERLKGVDSTLKIQPAKLEDSAVYLCASSILLSGRRLNEQLFGPGTRLTVL.

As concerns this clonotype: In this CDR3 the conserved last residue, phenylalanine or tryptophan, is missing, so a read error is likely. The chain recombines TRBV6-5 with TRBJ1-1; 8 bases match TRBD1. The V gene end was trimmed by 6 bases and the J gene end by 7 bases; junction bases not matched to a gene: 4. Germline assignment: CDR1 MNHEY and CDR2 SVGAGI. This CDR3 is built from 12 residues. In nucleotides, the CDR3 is TGTGCCAGCAGCCCCGGACAGGGTGAAGCTTTCTCT. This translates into CASSPGQGEAFS.

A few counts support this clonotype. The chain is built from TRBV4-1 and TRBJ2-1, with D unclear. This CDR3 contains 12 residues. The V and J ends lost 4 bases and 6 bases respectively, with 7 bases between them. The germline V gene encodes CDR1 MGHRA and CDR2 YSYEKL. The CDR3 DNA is TGCGCCAGCAGCCTCACTCCCAATGAGCAGTTCTTC. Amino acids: CASSLTPNEQFF.

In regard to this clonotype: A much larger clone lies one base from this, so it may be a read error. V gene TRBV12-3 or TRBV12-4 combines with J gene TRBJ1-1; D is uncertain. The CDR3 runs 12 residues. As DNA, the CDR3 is TGTGCCAGCGGTTTGGGGTACACTGAAGCTTTCTTT. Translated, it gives CASGLGYTEAFF.

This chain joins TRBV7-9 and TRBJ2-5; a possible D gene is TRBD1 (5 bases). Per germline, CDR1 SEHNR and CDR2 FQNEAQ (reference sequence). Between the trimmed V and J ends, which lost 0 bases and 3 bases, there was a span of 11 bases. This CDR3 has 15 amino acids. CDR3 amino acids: CASSLAGPGKETQYF. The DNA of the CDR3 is TGTGCCAGCAGCTTAGCGGGTCCAGGGAAAGAGACCCAGTACTTC.

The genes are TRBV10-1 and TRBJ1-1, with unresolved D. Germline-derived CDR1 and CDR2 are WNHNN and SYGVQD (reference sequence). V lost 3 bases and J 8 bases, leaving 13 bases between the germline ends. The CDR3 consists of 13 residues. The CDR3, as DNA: TGCGCCAGCAGTGAAAGGAGGGAAGGAGAAGCTTTCTTT. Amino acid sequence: CASSERREGEAFF.

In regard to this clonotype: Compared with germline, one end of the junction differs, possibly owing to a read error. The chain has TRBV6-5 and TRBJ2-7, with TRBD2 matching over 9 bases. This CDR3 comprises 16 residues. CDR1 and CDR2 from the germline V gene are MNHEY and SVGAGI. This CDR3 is CASSPVAGVADYEHYF. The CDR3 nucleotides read TGTGCCAGCAGCCCCGTAGCGGGAGTGGCTGACTACGAGCATTACTTC.

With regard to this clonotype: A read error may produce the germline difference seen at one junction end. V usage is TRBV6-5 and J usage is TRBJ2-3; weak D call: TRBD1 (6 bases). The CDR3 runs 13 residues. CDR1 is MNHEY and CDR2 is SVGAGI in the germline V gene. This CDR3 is CASRKTGGATLYF. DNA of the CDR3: TGTGCCAGCAGGAAAACTGGGGGCGCGACGCTGTATTTT.

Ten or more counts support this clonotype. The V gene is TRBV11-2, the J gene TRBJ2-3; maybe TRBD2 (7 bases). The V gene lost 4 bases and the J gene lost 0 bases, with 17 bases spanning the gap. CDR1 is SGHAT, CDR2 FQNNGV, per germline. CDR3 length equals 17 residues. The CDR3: CASSYTVGGASTDTQYF. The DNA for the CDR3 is TGTGCCAGCAGCTATACGGTTGGGGGGGCTAGCACAGATACGCAGTATTTT.

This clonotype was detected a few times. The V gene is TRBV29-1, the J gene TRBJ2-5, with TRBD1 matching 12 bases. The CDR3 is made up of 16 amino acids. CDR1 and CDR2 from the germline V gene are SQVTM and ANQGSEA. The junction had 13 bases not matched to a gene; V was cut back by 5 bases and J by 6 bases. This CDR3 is CSVPNSGTGGWKTQYF. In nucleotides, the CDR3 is TGCAGCGTTCCTAATTCCGGGACAGGGGGCTGGAAGACCCAGTACTTC.

The CDR3 loop is CAWSGGREQFF. The CDR3 DNA is TGTGCCTGGAGTGGGGGCAGGGAGCAGTTCTTC. The rearrangement uses TRBV30 and TRBJ2-1, with D possibly TRBD1 on 5 matching bases. This CDR3 has 11 amino acids. Germline CDR1 and CDR2: GTSNPN and SVGIG (reference sequence). Between the trimmed V and J ends, which lost 1 base and 10 bases, there was a span of 8 bases. Drawing the rest from reference TRBV30 and TRBJ2-1, the complete variable domain is SQTIHQWPATLVQPVGSPLSLECTVEGTSNPNLYWYRQAAGRGLQLLFYSVGIGQISSEVPQNLSASRPQDRQFILSSKKLLLSDSGFYLCAWSGGREQFFGPGTRLTVL.

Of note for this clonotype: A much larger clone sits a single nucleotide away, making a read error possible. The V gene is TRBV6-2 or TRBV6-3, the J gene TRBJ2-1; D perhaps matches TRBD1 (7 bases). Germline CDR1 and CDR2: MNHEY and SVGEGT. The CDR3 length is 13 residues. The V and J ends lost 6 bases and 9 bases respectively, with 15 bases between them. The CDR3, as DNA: TGTGCCAGCAGCCATCTCCAGGGGGGTGAGCAGTTCTTC. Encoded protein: CASSHLQGGEQFF.

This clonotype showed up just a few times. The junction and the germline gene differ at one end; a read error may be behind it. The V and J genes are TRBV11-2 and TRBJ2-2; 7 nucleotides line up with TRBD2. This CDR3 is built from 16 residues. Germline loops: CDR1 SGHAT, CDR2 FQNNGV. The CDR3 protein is CASSLAAAGNTEELFF. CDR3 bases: TGTGCCAGTAGCTTAGCGGCAGCGGGGAACACCGAGGAGCTGTTTTTT. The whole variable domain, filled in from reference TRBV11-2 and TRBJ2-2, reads EAGVAQSPRYKIIEKRQSVAFWCNPISGHATLYWYQQILGQGPKLLIQFQNNGVVDDSQLPKDRFSAERLKGVDSTLKIQPAKLEDSAVYLCASSLAAAGNTEELFFGEGSRLTVL.

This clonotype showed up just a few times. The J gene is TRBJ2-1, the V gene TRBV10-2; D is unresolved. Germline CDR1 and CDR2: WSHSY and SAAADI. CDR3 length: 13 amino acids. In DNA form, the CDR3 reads TGCGCTAGTAGTGAGGAACAGCTCAATGAGCAGTTCTTC. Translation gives CASSEEQLNEQFF.

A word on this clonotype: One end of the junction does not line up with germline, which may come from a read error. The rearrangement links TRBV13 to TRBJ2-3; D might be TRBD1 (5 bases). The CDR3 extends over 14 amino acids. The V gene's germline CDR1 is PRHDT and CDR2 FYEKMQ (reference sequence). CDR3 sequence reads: CASSRVSVTGTRYF. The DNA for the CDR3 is TGTGCCAGCAGCAGGGTCTCCGTCACAGGTACGCGGTATTTT.

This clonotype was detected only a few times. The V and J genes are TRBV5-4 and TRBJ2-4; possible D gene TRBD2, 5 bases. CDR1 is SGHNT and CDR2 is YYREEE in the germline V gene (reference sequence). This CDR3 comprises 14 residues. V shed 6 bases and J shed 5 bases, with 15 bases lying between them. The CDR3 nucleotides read TGTGCCAGCAAAAGAGCAGAGGGCGAAAACATTCAGTACTTC. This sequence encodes CASKRAEGENIQYF.

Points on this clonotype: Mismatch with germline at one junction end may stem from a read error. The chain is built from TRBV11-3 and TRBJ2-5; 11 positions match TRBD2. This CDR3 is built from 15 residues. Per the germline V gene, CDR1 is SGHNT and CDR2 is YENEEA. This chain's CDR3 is CASSPGTSGRETHYF. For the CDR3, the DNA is TGTGCCAGCAGCCCGGGGACTAGCGGAAGGGAGACCCATTACTTC.

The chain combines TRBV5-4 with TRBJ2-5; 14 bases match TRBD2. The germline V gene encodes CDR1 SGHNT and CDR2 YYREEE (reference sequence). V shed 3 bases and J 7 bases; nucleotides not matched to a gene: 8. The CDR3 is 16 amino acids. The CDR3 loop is CASSSGLAGDGVTQYF. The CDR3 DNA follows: TGTGCCAGCAGCTCGGGACTAGCGGGGGACGGCGTGACCCAGTACTTC.

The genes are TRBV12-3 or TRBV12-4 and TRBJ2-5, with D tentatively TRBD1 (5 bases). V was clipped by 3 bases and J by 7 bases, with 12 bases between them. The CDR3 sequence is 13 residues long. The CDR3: CASSFQAQGTQYF. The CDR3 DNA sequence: TGTGCCAGCAGTTTTCAGGCCCAGGGGACCCAGTACTTC.

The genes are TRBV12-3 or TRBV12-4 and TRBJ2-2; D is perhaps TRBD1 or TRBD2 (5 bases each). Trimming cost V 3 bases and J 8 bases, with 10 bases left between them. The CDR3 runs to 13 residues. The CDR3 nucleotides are TGTGCCAGCAGTTTCGCCGGGACGGGGGAGCTGTTTTTT. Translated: CASSFAGTGELFF.

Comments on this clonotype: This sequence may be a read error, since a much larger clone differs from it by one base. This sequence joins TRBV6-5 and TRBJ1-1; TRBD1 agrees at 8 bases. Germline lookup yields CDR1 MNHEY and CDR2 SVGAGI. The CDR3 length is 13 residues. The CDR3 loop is CASTETGVTEVFF. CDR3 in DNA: TGTGCCAGCACGGAGACAGGGGTCACTGAAGTTTTCTTT.

The CDR3 region is CASSSPGSTEAFF. The CDR3 nucleotides read TGTGCCAGCAGCTCACCCGGGAGCACTGAAGCTTTCTTT. V usage is TRBV7-8 and J usage is TRBJ1-1; D is undetermined. Germline CDR1 reads SGHVS; CDR2 reads FQNEAQ. V gave up 4 bases and J gave up 4 bases, with 10 bases separating them. The CDR3 runs to 13 residues.